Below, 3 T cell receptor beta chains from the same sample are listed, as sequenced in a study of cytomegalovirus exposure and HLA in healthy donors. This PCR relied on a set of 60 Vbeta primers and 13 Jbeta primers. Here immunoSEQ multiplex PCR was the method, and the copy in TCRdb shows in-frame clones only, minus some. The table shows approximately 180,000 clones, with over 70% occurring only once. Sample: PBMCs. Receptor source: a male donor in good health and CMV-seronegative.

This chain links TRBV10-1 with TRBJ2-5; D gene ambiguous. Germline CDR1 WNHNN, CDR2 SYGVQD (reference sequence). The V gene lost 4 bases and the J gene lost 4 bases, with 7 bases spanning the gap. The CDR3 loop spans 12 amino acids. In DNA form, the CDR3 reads TGCGCCAGCAGTGGTCAAGCAGAGACCCAGTACTTC. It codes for CASSGQAETQYF.

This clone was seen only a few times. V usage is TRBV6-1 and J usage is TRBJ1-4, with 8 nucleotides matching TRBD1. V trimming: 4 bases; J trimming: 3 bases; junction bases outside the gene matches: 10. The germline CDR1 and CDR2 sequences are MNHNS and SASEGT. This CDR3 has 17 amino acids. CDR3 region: CASSGDRSVIPNEKLFF. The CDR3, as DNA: TGTGCCAGCAGTGGGGACAGGTCGGTGATCCCTAATGAAAAACTGTTTTTT.

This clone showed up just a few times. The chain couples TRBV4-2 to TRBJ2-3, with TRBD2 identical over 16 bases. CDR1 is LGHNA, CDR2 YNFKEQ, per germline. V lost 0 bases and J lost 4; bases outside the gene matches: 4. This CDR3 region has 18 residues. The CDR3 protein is CASSQDPGLAGGPDTQYF. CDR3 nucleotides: TGTGCCAGCAGCCAAGATCCGGGACTAGCGGGAGGGCCAGATACGCAGTATTTT.